This TCR beta chain was sequenced for a study of CD8 T cells in ankylosing spondylitis. Broader study findings: Disease-linked clones proved CD8+ and comparatively uncommon in peripheral blood. Ankylosing spondylitis blood appeared to carry a characteristic TCR beta motif of seven to nine highly homologous variants. Reports of some motif variants in reactive arthritis synovial fluid and blood predate this one.

By quantitative 5'-RACE with molecular barcodes, the TCR beta libraries were made. A single record per CDR3 protein comes from TCRdb applying MiXCR to the 5' RACE reads. This sample has 200,000 or so distinct CDR3 sequences, with 10% to 15% found just once. This clonotype was detected ten times or more. Its antigen is as yet unknown. The CDR3 length is 16 residues. This chain connects TRBV12-1 to TRBJ2-7; the table's D call TRBD1 went unverified against the DNA. TRBV12-1 is listed as a pseudogene. The source material was blood, either unsorted or a sorted T cell fraction (not recorded which). The receptor comes from a female donor with ankylosing spondylitis or in good health (not recorded which). Written as DNA, the CDR3 is TGTGCCAGCAGCCCCCCTTACACTAGATGGGGCTACGAGCAGTACTTC. Translated: CASSPPYTRWGYEQYF.